Each of the 5 T cell receptor beta chains below was sequenced from the same sample in a study of a mutant IDH1 vaccine in newly diagnosed glioma. Libraries were prepared by immunoSEQ multiplex PCR; TCRdb keeps only in-frame clonotypes and omits some of them. The table shows 50,000 to 65,000 clones, with 70% to 90% occurring only once. Time point here: baseline, week 1 (first vaccination visit). Described treatment: pre-vaccination baseline after standard-of-care therapy. This specimen consisted of PBMCs, obtained from a glioma patient treated with radiotherapy, temozolomide or both. The receptors come from a young man with glioma.

This clone came up once. The V call is TRBV5-1, the J call TRBJ2-7; D is perhaps TRBD2 (6 bases). Germline lookup yields CDR1 SGHRS and CDR2 YFSETQ. This CDR3 has 13 residues. The V end lost 4 bases, the J end lost 3 bases, and 11 bases lay between the germline ends. The CDR3 coding sequence is TGCGCCAGCAGCCCCGGGAGTTACTACGAGCAGTACTTC. Translating gives CASSPGSYYEQYF.

The rearrangement uses TRBV7-9 and TRBJ1-5; 10 nucleotides match TRBD1. The CDR3 totals 14 residues. With 1 base clipped from V and 7 bases from J, the junction kept 1 base outside the gene matches. Germline-derived CDR1 and CDR2 are SEHNR and FQNEAQ (reference sequence). The CDR3 nucleotides read TGTGCCAGCAGCTTAGTGGGACAGGGGCAGCCCCAGCATTTT. This gives the protein CASSLVGQGQPQHF.

This chain uses TRBV14 with TRBJ1-1, with TRBD1 as a possible D gene (5 bases). V shed 0 bases and J shed 4 bases, with 9 bases lying between them. There are 14 residues in the CDR3. Germline CDR1 SGHDN, CDR2 FVKESK. As DNA, the CDR3 is TGTGCCAGCAGCCAAGATATGGGGGTCACTGAAGCTTTCTTT. This codes for CASSQDMGVTEAFF.

The rearrangement uses TRBV4-1 and TRBJ2-7; no clear D gene. CDR1 and CDR2 (germline): MGHRA, YSYEKL. The CDR3 has 16 amino acids. V gave up 1 base and J gave up 4 bases, with 17 bases separating them. The CDR3 nucleotides read TGCGCCAGCAGCCAAGTTTCCCGCCTTACGGGTTACGAGCAGTACTTC. Translated: CASSQVSRLTGYEQYF.

CDR3 sequence: CASSQARGFGYTF. DNA for the CDR3: TGTGCCAGCAGCCAAGCGCGGGGATTCGGCTACACCTTC. The V call is TRBV14, the J call TRBJ1-2; D uncertain. V shed 1 base and J shed 8 bases, with 11 bases lying between them. This CDR3 has 13 amino acids. Germline V CDR1 and CDR2: SGHDN, FVKESK.